This entry lists 14 T cell receptor beta chains sequenced from one sample in a study of glioma-infiltrating T cells. The iRepertoire nested amplicon-rescue multiplex PCR amplified TCR alpha and beta CDR3s from RNA. Using its own MiXCR run on the multiplex PCR reads, TCRdb lists one record per CDR3 protein. The data show fewer than 250,000 distinct CDR3 sequences, roughly 32% seen once. Sequencing was done on a sample of glioma tissue, nonneoplastic brain tissue, or PBMCs (not recorded which). The receptors shown here come from a human donor with low-grade glioma or glioblastoma, undergoing nonglioma brain surgery, or in good health (not recorded which).

Worth noting for this clonotype: This may come from a read error, since a much larger clone is one base off. The chain has TRBV10-3 and TRBJ2-1; unclear D gene. The CDR3 is 15 amino acids. From germline, CDR1 is ENHRY and CDR2 SYGVKD. The V and J ends lost 0 bases and 9 bases respectively, with 15 bases between them. CDR3 sequence: CAISESMVGCSEQFF. The CDR3 nucleotides read TGTGCCATCAGTGAGTCGATGGTTGGCTGCTCTGAGCAGTTCTTC.

This clonotype was seen only a few times. This chain connects TRBV4-1 to TRBJ2-3; tentative D call: TRBD1 (6 bases). There are 15 residues in the CDR3. Germline V CDR1 and CDR2: MGHRA, YSYEKL. The V end lost 3 bases, the J end lost 3 bases, and 13 bases lay between the germline ends. CDR3 nucleotide sequence: TGCGCCAGCAGCCATCAGGGGCGATCAACAGATACGCAGTATTTT. Protein sequence: CASSHQGRSTDTQYF.

This clonotype has at least ten counts. The chain carries TRBV29-1 and TRBJ1-1; D uncertain. CDR1 is SQVTM, CDR2 ANQGSEA, per germline. CDR3 length equals 11 residues. Trimming removed 7 bases at V and 0 bases at J, with 6 bases between. DNA for the CDR3: TGCAGCGGGATATTGAACACTGAAGCTTTCTTT. Amino acids: CSGILNTEAFF. Based on the CDR3 plus reference TRBV29-1 and TRBJ1-1, the full variable domain is SAVISQKPSRDICQRGTSLTIQCQVDSQVTMMFWYRQQPGQSLTLIATANQGSEATYESGFVIDKFPISRPNLTFSTLTVSNMSPEDSSIYLCSGILNTEAFFGQGTRLTVV.

As for this clonotype: One base away lies a much larger clone, so this may be a sequencing read error. The rearrangement links TRBV4-1 to TRBJ2-1; 8 nucleotides match TRBD2. Germline assignment: CDR1 MGHRA and CDR2 YSYEKL. The CDR3 is 15 amino acids. V was pared by 3 bases and J by 6 bases, with 7 bases of the junction left unmatched. CDR3 DNA sequence: TGCGCCAGCAGCCACTCACTAGCGGACCTCAATGAGCAGTTCTTC. Protein product: CASSHSLADLNEQFF.

V and J are TRBV9 and TRBJ2-7; D is undetermined. V shed 0 bases and J shed 0 bases, with 10 bases lying between them. Looked up from germline, CDR1 is SGDLS and CDR2 is YYNGEE. CDR3 size: 15 residues. This CDR3 reads CASSVGHLSSYEQYF. The CDR3 region has the DNA TGTGCCAGCAGCGTAGGGCACCTGAGCTCCTACGAGCAGTACTTC. Drawing the rest from reference TRBV9 and TRBJ2-7, the complete variable domain is DSGVTQTPKHLITATGQRVTLRCSPRSGDLSVYWYQQSLDQGLQFLIQYYNGEERAKGNILERFSAQQFPDLHSELNLSSLELGDSALYFCASSVGHLSSYEQYFGPGTRLTVT.

This chain joins TRBV10-3 and TRBJ1-5; a weak D match, TRBD1 (6 bases). Trimming took 3 bases from V and 6 from J, leaving 12 bases between them. The CDR3 has 14 residues. Germline loops: CDR1 ENHRY, CDR2 SYGVKD. The CDR3 loop is CAISEEEGGQPQHF. The CDR3 coding sequence is TGTGCCATCAGTGAAGAGGAAGGGGGTCAGCCCCAGCATTTT.

V usage is TRBV30 and J usage is TRBJ1-2; TRBD1 matches 10 bases. Germline values: CDR1 GTSNPN, CDR2 SVGIG (reference sequence). With 2 bases clipped from V and 8 bases from J, the junction kept 2 bases outside the gene matches. This CDR3 region has 12 residues. CDR3 protein: CAWSWGQGGYTF. In DNA form, the CDR3 reads TGTGCCTGGAGTTGGGGACAGGGGGGCTACACCTTC.

The V call is TRBV5-6, the J call TRBJ2-7; possible D gene TRBD1, 5 bases. This CDR3 is 16 amino acids long. V lost 2 bases, J lost 2 bases, and 17 bases lay in between. The V gene's germline CDR1 is SGHDT and CDR2 YYEEEE. Here the CDR3 reads CASSFQGVYMAYEQYF. The DNA of the CDR3 is TGTGCCAGCAGCTTCCAGGGTGTTTACATGGCCTACGAGCAGTACTTC.

This clonotype was seen at least ten times. The chain carries TRBV6-1 and TRBJ2-7; 7 bases map to TRBD2. Germline CDR1 reads MNHNS; CDR2 reads SASEGT. The CDR3 is 14 amino acids. V trimming: 6 bases; J trimming: 0 bases; junction bases outside the gene matches: 5. The CDR3 reads CASSAGGSSYEQYF. The CDR3 DNA follows: TGTGCCAGCAGCGCCGGGGGGTCCTCCTACGAGCAGTACTTC.

The chain couples TRBV4-1 to TRBJ2-5; D unresolved. The CDR3 is made up of 14 amino acids. Germline lookup yields CDR1 MGHRA and CDR2 YSYEKL. V lost 1 base and J 4 bases, leaving 10 bases between the germline ends. CDR3 coding DNA: TGCGCCAGCAGCCAAGTGGCAGGACCAGAGACCCAGTACTTC. This encodes CASSQVAGPETQYF.

In its sample, this clonotype was seen once. A much larger clonotype is one base distant, so this may be a read error. The chain couples TRBV6-1 to TRBJ2-7; D is possibly TRBD1 or TRBD2 (5 bases each). CDR1 MNHNS and CDR2 SASEGT come from the germline V gene. The CDR3 runs 14 residues. The CDR3, as DNA: TGTGCCAGCACCTACCGGGACGGGGCCTACGATCAGTACTTC. Encoded protein: CASTYRDGAYDQYF.

In this sample, this clonotype turned up many times. The V and J genes are TRBV6-1 and TRBJ2-2; D gene unclear. The length of the CDR3 is 11 residues. Germline loops: CDR1 MNHNS, CDR2 SASEGT. Trimming took off 7 bases at V and 11 bases at J, with 11 bases between the two ends. The CDR3 protein is CASTWAVELFF. CDR3 bases: TGTGCCAGCACCTGGGCCGTCGAGCTGTTTTTT.

On this clonotype: One junction end disagrees with the germline gene, perhaps due to a read error. This chain links TRBV29-1 with TRBJ2-7, with a weak D call TRBD2 (5 bases). This CDR3 has 13 amino acids. The germline V gene has CDR1 SQVTM and CDR2 ANQGSEA. CDR3: CSVEEVFGYERYF. The CDR3 DNA follows: TGCAGCGTTGAGGAGGTATTCGGCTACGAGCGGTACTTC.

This clonotype was seen many times. The chain has TRBV6-1 and TRBJ2-2; tentative D call: TRBD1 (6 bases). The V end lost 2 bases, the J end lost 2 bases, and 9 bases lay between the germline ends. The CDR3 spans 15 residues. CDR1 and CDR2 from the germline V gene are MNHNS and SASEGT. CDR3 in amino acids: CASSETGLNTGELFF. The CDR3 coding sequence is TGTGCCAGCAGTGAAACAGGGCTAAACACCGGGGAGCTGTTTTTT.